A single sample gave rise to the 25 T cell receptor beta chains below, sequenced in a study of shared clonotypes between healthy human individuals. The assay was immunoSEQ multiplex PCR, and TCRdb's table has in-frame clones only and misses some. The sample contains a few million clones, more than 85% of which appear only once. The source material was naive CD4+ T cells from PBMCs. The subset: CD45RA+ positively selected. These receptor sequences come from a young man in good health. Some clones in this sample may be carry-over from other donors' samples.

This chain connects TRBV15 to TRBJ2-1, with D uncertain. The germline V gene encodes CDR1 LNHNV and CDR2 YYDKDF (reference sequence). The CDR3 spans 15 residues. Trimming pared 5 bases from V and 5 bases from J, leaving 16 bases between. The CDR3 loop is CATSVPQHGNNEQFF. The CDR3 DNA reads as TGTGCCACCAGCGTACCTCAACATGGGAACAATGAGCAGTTCTTC.

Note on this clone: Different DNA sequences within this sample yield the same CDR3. Here the CDR3 reads CASSQSGTDTQYF. For the CDR3, the DNA is TGTGCCAGCAGCCAGAGTGGTACAGATACGCAGTATTTT. The chain has TRBV14 and TRBJ2-3; D gene ambiguous. Germline CDR1 is SGHDN and CDR2 is FVKESK. This CDR3 spans 13 amino acids. Trimming took 3 bases from V and 3 from J, leaving 7 bases between them.

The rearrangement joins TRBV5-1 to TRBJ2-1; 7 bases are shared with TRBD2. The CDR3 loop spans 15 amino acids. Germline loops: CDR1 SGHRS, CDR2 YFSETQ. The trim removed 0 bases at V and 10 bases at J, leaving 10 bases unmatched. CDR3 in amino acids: CASSLGLAKLGEQFF. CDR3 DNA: TGCGCCAGCAGCTTGGGACTAGCTAAATTAGGGGAGCAGTTCTTC.

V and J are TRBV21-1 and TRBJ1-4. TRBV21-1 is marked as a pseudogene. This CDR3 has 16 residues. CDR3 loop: CASSNRGGSTNEKLFF. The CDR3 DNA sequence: TGTGCCAGCAGCAATCGGGGAGGTTCAACTAATGAAAAACTGTTTTTT.

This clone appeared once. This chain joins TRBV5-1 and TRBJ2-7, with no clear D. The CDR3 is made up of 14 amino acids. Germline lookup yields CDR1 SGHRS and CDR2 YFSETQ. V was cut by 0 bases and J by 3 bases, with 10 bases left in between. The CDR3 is CASSLVTVNYEQYF. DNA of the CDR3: TGCGCCAGCAGCTTGGTGACTGTAAACTACGAGCAGTACTTC.

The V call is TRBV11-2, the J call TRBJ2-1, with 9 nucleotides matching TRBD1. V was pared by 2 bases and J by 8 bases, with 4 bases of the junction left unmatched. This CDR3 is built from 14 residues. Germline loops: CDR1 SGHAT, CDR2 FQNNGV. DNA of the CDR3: TGTGCCAGCAGCTTACTTGGGACAGGGCATGAGCAGTTCTTC. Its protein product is CASSLLGTGHEQFF.

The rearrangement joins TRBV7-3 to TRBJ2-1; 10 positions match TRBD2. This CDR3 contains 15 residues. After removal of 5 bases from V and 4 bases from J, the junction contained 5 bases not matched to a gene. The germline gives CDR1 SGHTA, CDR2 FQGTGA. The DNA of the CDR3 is TGTGCCAGCAGCACGGGACTAGCGATTTACAATGAGCAGTTCTTC. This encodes CASSTGLAIYNEQFF.

The CDR3 spells CASSPQITMNTEAFF. The CDR3 region has the DNA TGTGCCAGCAGTCCACAGATTACAATGAACACTGAAGCTTTCTTT. The chain joins TRBV6-1 to TRBJ1-1; D uncertain. CDR1 and CDR2 (germline): MNHNS, SASEGT. The V gene lost 5 bases and the J gene lost 0 bases, with 13 bases spanning the gap. This CDR3 contains 15 residues.

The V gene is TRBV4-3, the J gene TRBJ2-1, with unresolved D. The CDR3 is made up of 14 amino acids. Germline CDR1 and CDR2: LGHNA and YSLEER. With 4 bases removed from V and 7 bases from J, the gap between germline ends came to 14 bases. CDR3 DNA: TGCGCCAGCAGCCGTTCCCTAGGCTTGAATGAGCAGTTCTTC. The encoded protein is CASSRSLGLNEQFF.

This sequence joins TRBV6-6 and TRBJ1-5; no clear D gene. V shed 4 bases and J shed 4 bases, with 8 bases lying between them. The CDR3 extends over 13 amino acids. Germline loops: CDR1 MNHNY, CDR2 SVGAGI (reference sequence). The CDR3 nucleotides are TGTGCCAGCAGTTCAGTGAGGAATCAGCCCCAGCATTTT. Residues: CASSSVRNQPQHF.

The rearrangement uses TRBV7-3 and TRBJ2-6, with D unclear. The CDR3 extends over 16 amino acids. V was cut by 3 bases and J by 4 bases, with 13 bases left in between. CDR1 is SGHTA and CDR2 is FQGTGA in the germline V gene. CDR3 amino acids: CASSLAAAPGANVLTF. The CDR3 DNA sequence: TGTGCCAGCAGCTTGGCCGCGGCGCCCGGGGCCAACGTCCTGACTTTC.

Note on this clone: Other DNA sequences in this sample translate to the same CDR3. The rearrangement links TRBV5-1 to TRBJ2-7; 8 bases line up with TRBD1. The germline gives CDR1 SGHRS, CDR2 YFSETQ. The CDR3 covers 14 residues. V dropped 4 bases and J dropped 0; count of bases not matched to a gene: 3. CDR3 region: CASSGQGASYEQYF. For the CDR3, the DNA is TGCGCCAGCAGCGGGCAGGGGGCCTCCTACGAGCAGTACTTC.

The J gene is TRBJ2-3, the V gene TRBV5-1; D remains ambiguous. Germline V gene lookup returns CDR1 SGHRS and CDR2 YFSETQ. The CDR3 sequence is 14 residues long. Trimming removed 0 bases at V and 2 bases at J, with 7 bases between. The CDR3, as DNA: TGCGCCAGCAGCTTGGTACAGACCACAGATACGCAGTATTTT. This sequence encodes CASSLVQTTDTQYF.

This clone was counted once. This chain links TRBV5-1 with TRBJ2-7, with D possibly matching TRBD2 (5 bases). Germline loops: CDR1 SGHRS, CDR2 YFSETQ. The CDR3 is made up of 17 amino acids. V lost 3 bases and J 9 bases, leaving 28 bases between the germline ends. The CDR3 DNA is TGCGCCAGCAGCTGGGGTCCCGAAGTCGGCACTTTAGCGTGGCAGTACTTC. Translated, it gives CASSWGPEVGTLAWQYF.

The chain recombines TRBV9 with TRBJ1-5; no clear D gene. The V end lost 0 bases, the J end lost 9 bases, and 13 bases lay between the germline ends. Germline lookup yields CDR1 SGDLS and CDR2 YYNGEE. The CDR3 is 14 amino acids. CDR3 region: CASSVGPVEGPQHF. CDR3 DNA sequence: TGTGCCAGCAGCGTAGGTCCAGTTGAGGGGCCCCAGCATTTT.

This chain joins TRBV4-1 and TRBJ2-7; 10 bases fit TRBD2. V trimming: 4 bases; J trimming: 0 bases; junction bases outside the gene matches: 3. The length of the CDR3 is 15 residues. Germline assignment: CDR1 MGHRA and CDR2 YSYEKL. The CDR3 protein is CASSRGLAFSYEQYF. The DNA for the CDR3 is TGCGCCAGCAGCCGGGGACTAGCGTTCTCCTACGAGCAGTACTTC.

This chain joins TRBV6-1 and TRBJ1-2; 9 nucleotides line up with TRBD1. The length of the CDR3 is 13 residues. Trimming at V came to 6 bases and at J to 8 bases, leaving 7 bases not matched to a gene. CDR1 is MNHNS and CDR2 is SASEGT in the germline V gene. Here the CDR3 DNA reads TGTGCCAGCAGACAGGGGGCCTTGAGCGGCTACACCTTC. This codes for CASRQGALSGYTF.

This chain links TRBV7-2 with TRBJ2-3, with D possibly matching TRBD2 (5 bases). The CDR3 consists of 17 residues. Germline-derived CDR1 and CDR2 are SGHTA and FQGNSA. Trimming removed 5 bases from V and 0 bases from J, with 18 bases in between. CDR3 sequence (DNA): TGTGCCAGCAGCAAATTGCCCCCGGGGTATAGCACAGATACGCAGTATTTT. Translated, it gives CASSKLPPGYSTDTQYF.

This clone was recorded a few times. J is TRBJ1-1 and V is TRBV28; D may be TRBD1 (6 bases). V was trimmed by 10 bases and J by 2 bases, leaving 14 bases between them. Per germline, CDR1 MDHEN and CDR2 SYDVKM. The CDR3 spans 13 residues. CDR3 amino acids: CATLTGINTEAFF. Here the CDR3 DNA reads TGTGCCACCCTCACAGGGATAAACACTGAAGCTTTCTTT. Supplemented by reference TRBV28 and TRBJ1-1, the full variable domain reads DVKVTQSSRYLVKRTGEKVFLECVQDMDHENMFWYRQDPGLGLRLIYFSYDVKMKEKGDIPEGYSVSREKKERFSLILESASTNQTSMYLCATLTGINTEAFFGQGTRLTVV.

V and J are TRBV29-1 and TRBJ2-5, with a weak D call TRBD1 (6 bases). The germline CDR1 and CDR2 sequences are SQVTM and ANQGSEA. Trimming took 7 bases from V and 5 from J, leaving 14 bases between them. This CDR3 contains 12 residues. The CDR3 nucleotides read TGCAGCGGAAACAGGGCTGAGGAGACCCAGTACTTC. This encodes CSGNRAEETQYF.

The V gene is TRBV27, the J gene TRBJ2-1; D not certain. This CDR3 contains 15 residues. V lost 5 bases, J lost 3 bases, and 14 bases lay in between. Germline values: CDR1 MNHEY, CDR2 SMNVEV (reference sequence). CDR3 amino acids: CASSPTTPSYNEQFF. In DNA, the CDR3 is TGTGCCAGCAGTCCAACAACACCCAGCTACAATGAGCAGTTCTTC.

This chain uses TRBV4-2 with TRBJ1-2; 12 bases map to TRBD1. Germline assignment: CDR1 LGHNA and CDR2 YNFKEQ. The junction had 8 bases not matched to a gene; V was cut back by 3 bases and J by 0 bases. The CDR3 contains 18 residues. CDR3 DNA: TGTGCCAGCAGCCATTGGGACAGGGGGCGACGGTCTAACTATGGCTACACCTTC. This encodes CASSHWDRGRRSNYGYTF.

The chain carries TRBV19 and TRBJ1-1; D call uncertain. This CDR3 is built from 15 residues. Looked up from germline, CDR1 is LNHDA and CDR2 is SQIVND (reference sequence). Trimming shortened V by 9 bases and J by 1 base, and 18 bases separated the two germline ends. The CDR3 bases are TGTGCCAGCAATGTCGCAGCCCTGCCGAACACTGAAGCTTTCTTT. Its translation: CASNVAALPNTEAFF.

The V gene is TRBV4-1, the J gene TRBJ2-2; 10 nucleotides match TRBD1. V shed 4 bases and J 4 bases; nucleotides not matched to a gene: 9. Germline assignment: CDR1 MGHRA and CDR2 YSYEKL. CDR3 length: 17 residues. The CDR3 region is CASSPGPGTGVTGELFF. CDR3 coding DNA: TGCGCCAGCAGCCCGGGGCCCGGGACAGGGGTCACCGGGGAGCTGTTTTTT.

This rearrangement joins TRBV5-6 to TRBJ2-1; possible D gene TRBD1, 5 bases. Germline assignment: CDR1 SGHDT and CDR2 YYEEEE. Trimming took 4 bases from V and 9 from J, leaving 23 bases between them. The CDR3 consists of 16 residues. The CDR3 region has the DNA TGTGCCAGCAGCCAAATTGGGGCTTTTGAGGAAGTTGAGCAGTTCTTC. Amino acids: CASSQIGAFEEVEQFF.